This T cell receptor beta chain comes out of a study of technical replicates of blood from a few donors. Unmatched junction bases numbered 8, after V lost 4 bases and J lost 3 bases. The CDR3 is 16 residues long. In germline, CDR1 is SGHAT, CDR2 FQNNGV. Libraries were prepared by immunoSEQ multiplex PCR; TCRdb keeps only in-frame clonotypes and omits some of them. The table lists fewer than 70,000 clones, about 86% of them singletons, with 5% to 6% in the top ten. Sequencing input: PBMCs. The receptor's source is a human donor in good health. Some clones in this sample may be carry-over from other donors' samples. The chain links TRBV11-2 to TRBJ2-2; 7 positions agree with TRBD1. The CDR3 coding sequence is TGTGCCAGCAGCTACCGACAGGGATCGGACACCGGGGAGCTGTTTTTT. Translating gives CASSYRQGSDTGELFF.